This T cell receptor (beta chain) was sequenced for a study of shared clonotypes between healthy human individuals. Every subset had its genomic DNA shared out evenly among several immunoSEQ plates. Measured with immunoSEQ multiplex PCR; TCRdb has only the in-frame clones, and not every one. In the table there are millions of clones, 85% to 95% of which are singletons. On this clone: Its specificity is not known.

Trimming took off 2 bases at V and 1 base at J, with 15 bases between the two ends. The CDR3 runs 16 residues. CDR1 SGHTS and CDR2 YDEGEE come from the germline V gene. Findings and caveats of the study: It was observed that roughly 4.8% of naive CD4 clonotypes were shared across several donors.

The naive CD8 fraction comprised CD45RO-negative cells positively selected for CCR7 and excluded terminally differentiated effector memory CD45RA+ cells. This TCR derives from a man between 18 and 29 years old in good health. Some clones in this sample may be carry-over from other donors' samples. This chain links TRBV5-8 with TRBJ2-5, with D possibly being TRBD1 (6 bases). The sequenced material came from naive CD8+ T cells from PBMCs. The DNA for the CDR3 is TGTGCCAGCAGCTTATTACAGGGAGAGGCCCAAGAGACCCAGTACTTC. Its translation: CASSLLQGEAQETQYF.